These 12 T cell receptor beta chains originate from one sample sequenced in a study of molecular identifiers for immune sequencing clone quantification. TCRdb recomputed calls from the PCR reads with MiXCR, one row per CDR3 protein. The sample includes 50,000 to 70,000 distinct CDR3 sequences, roughly 20% of them seen just once. The source material was naive CD8+ T cells from blood, with Jurkat cell RNA spiked in. Documented subset: FACS-sorted CD8+CD4-CCR7+CD45RA+ naive T cells. These receptors were collected from a human donor in good health. Some libraries in this study had Jurkat cell RNA spiked in.

In this sample, this clonotype turned up many times. The chain couples TRBV11-3 to TRBJ2-1; D is unresolved. Looked up from germline, CDR1 is SGHNT and CDR2 is YENEEA. The V end lost 1 base, the J end lost 3 bases, and 4 bases lay between the germline ends. CDR3 size: 13 residues. The chain's CDR3 is CASSLANYNEQFF. CDR3 DNA sequence: TGTGCCAGCAGCTTAGCTAACTACAATGAGCAGTTCTTC. The complete variable domain, with remaining parts taken from reference TRBV11-3 and TRBJ2-1, reads EAGVVQSPRYKIIEKKQPVAFWCNPISGHNTLYWYLQNLGQGPELLIRYENEEAVDDSQLPKDRFSAERLKGVDSTLKIQPAELGDSAVYLCASSLANYNEQFFGPGTRLTVL.

This clonotype was recorded at least ten times. This chain uses TRBV30 with TRBJ2-7; 10 bases map to TRBD2. The CDR3 is made up of 13 amino acids. Germline CDR1 and CDR2: GTSNPN and SVGIG (reference sequence). The ends lost 4 bases at V and 6 bases at J; junction bases unmatched: 6. CDR3 in amino acids: CAWNLAGVGEQYF. The CDR3 DNA reads TGTGCCTGGAATCTAGCGGGAGTTGGCGAGCAGTACTTC. Drawing the rest from reference TRBV30 and TRBJ2-7, the complete variable domain is SQTIHQWPATLVQPVGSPLSLECTVEGTSNPNLYWYRQAAGRGLQLLFYSVGIGQISSEVPQNLSASRPQDRQFILSSKKLLLSDSGFYLCAWNLAGVGEQYFGPGTRLTVT.

This clonotype was detected ten times or more. The chain couples TRBV30 to TRBJ2-1; either TRBD1 or TRBD2 may supply D (5 bases each). The CDR3 is 16 amino acids. Deletions cut 0 bases from V and 0 bases from J, with 12 bases between. The germline V gene encodes CDR1 GTSNPN and CDR2 SVGIG (reference sequence). In DNA form, the CDR3 reads TGTGCCTGGAGTGTATCCCCAGGGAGCTCCTACAATGAGCAGTTCTTC. This gives the protein CAWSVSPGSSYNEQFF.

In this sample, this clonotype turned up many times. This chain connects TRBV5-4 to TRBJ2-7; 10 nucleotides agree with TRBD2. The CDR3 has 14 residues. Germline CDR1 reads SGHNT; CDR2 reads YYREEE (reference sequence). V shed 3 bases, J shed 3 bases, and the junction held 3 bases outside the gene matches. The CDR3 bases are TGTGCCAGCAGCTCATCTAGCGGGAGCTACGAGCAGTACTTC. Its translation: CASSSSSGSYEQYF.

The chain joins TRBV2 to TRBJ2-2; 8 nucleotides align to TRBD1. Looked up from germline, CDR1 is SNHLY and CDR2 is FYNNEI. Trimming removed 7 bases from V and 3 bases from J; junction bases left unmatched: 4. This CDR3 comprises 14 residues. DNA for the CDR3: TGTGCCAGCACCGGACAGGGCTACACCGGGGAGCTGTTTTTT. Residues: CASTGQGYTGELFF.

This clonotype came up a few times. V usage is TRBV9 and J usage is TRBJ2-7, with 11 nucleotides matching TRBD2. From germline, CDR1 is SGDLS and CDR2 YYNGEE. The CDR3 loop spans 14 amino acids. Trimming removed 0 bases from V and 4 bases from J; junction bases left unmatched: 0. The CDR3 protein is CASSVGTSGYEQYF. Here the CDR3 DNA reads TGTGCCAGCAGCGTAGGGACTAGCGGGTACGAGCAGTACTTC.

In this sample, this clonotype turned up a few times. The V gene is TRBV6-2 or TRBV6-3, the J gene TRBJ2-5, with 7 bases aligning to TRBD2. Germline CDR1 is MNHEY and CDR2 is SVGEGT. V was pared by 6 bases and J by 2 bases, with 12 bases of the junction left unmatched. This CDR3 comprises 16 residues. For the CDR3, the DNA is TGTGCCAGCAGGGGAGGGGTCGGACTAGATCAAGAGACCCAGTACTTC. Protein sequence: CASRGGVGLDQETQYF.

This clonotype was seen many times. V usage is TRBV27 and J usage is TRBJ2-7; the D is unclear. Germline V CDR1 and CDR2: MNHEY, SMNVEV (reference sequence). The CDR3 extends over 15 amino acids. V was cut by 3 bases and J by 1 base, with 13 bases left in between. Written as DNA, the CDR3 is TGTGCCAGCAGTTTGAGGATGCCATCGTCCTACGAGCAGTACTTC. It yields the protein CASSLRMPSSYEQYF.

This chain links TRBV27 with TRBJ2-3, with D possibly matching TRBD1 (6 bases). This CDR3 has 18 residues. Germline CDR1 and CDR2: MNHEY and SMNVEV (reference sequence). V lost 5 bases and J lost 6, with 27 bases in between. The CDR3 sequence is CASSLLPPTGPTLDTQYF. The CDR3 region has the DNA TGTGCCAGCAGTCTACTCCCTCCGACAGGCCCCACGTTGGATACGCAGTATTTT.

This chain links TRBV7-8 with TRBJ2-7, with D possibly TRBD2 on 7 matching bases. V gave up 1 base and J gave up 2 bases, with 15 bases separating them. The germline CDR1 and CDR2 sequences are SGHVS and FQNEAQ. This CDR3 spans 16 amino acids. The CDR3 DNA is TGTGCCAGCAGCTTAGTGGGGGGGGGCTCCACCTACGAGCAGTACTTC. As protein: CASSLVGGGSTYEQYF.

Note on this clonotype: A much larger clone sits a single nucleotide away, making a read error possible. Here the CDR3 reads CASSLDAAPQHF. The DNA of the CDR3 is TGTGCCAGCAGCTTAGACGCGGCGCCCCAGCATTTT. J is TRBJ1-5 and V is TRBV7-9; D not certain. The CDR3 has 12 residues. With 1 base removed from V and 9 bases from J, the gap between germline ends came to 7 bases. Germline values: CDR1 SEHNR, CDR2 FQNEAQ (reference sequence).

For this clonotype: Just one base apart from a much larger clone, this may be a read error. The chain links TRBV2 to TRBJ2-7, with 7 bases that match TRBD1. This CDR3 comprises 13 residues. CDR1 is SNHLY and CDR2 is FYNNEI in the germline V gene. CDR3 in amino acids: CAGRQGLSYEQYF. CDR3 DNA sequence: TGTGCCGGCAGACAGGGCCTGTCCTACGAGCAGTACTTC. Together with reference TRBV2 and TRBJ2-7, the CDR3 gives the full variable domain: EPEVTQTPSHQVTQMGQEVILRCVPISNHLYFYWYRQILGQKVEFLVSFYNNEISEKSEIFDDQFSVERPDGSNFTLKIRSTKLEDSAMYFCAGRQGLSYEQYFGPGTRLTVT.